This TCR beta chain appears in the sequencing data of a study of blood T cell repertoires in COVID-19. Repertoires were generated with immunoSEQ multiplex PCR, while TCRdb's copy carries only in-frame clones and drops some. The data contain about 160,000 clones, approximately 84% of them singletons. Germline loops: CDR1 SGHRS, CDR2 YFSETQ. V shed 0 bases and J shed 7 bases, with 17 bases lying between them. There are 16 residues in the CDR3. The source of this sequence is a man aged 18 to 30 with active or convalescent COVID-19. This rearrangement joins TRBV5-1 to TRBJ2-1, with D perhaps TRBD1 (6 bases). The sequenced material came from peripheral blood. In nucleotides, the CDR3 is TGCGCCAGCAGCTTGGTGAGTGGTACAGGGTCTAATGAGCAGTTCTTC. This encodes CASSLVSGTGSNEQFF.